The T cell receptor beta chain described here comes from a study of identical twins. On this clonotype: Its antigen is currently unknown.

A universal primer site was added by template switching, and unique molecular identifiers were carried by the cDNA. TCRdb reprocessed the 5' RACE reads via MiXCR and lists one record per CDR3 protein. The sample carries roughly 470,000 distinct CDR3 sequences, about 13% recorded once. CDR1 is SGHNT, CDR2 YENEEA, per germline. Trimming removed 2 bases from V and 1 base from J, with 12 bases in between. The CDR3 is 16 residues long. The study, taken as a whole, reports: Among monozygotic twins, out-of-frame TCR alpha sharing exceeded what models predicted. Memory repertoires lacked the insertion deficit that abundant cord blood beta clonotypes showed.

The data also belong to a second study, concerning yellow fever vaccine responses in identical twins.

Sequenced input: CD4+ T cells sorted from blood. This chain uses TRBV11-3 with TRBJ2-1, with D maybe TRBD2 (5 bases). The source is a woman aged 18-30 years in good health. The CDR3 region is CASSLSNSASYNEQFF. The CDR3 DNA is TGTGCCAGCAGCTTAAGTAATAGCGCTTCCTACAATGAGCAGTTCTTC.